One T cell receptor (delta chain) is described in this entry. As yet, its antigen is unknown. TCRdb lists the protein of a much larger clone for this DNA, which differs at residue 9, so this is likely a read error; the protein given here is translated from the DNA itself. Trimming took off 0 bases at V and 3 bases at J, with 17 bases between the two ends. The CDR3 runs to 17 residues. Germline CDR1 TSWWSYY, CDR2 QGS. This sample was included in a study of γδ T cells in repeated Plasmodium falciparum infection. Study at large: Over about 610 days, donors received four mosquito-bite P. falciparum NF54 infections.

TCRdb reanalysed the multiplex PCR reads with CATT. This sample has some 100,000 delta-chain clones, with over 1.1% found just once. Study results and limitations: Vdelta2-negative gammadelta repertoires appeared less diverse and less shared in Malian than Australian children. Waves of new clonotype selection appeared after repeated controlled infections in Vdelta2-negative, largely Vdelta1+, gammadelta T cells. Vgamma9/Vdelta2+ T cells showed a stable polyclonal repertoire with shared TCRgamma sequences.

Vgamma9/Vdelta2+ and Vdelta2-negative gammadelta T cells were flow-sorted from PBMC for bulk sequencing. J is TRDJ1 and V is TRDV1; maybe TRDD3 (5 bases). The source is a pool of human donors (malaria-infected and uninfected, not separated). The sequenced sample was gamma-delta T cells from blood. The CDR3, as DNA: TGTGCTCTTGGGGAACTCCTGTGGTGGATAAGGGCCGATAAACTCATCTTT. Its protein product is CALGELLWWIRADKLIF.